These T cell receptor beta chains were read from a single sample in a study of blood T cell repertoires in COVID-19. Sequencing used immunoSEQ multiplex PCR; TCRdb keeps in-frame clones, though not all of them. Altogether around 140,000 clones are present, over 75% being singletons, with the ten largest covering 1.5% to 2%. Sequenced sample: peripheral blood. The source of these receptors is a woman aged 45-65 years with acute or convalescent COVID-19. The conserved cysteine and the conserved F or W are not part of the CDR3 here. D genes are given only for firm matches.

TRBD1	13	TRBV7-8	ASSTQQGMNTEAF
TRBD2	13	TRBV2	ASSMGLAGVDTQY
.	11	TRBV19	ASSIGGHYGYT
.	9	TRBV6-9	ASRLNSPLH
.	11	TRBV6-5	ANSGSRNTEAF
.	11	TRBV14	ASSQSGNSPLH
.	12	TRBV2	ASSERGTGSPLH
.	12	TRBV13	ASSSGTPNTEAF
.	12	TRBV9	ASSGGGGQETQY
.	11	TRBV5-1	ASSPRVNTEAF
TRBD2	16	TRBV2	ASSGRTSGGAYTGELF
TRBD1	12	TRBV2	ASSGTGGGQPQH
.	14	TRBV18	ASSPRTGEANYGYT
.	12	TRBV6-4	ASRRTDMNTEAF
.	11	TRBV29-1	SVPDSANTEAF
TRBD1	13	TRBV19	ASTIGQGAYNEQF
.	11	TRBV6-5	ATGRTFRQPQH
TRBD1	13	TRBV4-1	ASSQDRGTGFEQY
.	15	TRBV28	ASSPTGAGNSNQPQH
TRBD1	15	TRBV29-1	SVGGGDRAGSTGELF
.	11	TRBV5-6	ASSLDVSREAF
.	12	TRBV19	ASSVGGGNTEAF
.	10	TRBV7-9	ASSNQVYGYT
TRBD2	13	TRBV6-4	ASSGTSGRAYEQY
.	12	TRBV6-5	ASSSRTARDEQF
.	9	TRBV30	AWSRADEQY
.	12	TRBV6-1	ASSDTGGTTEAF
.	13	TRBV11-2	ASSLEDSYNSPLH
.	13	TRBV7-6	ASSLVAGDRYGYT
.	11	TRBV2	ASSESNQQPQH
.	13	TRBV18	ASSLRDTGNEKLF
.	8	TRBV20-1	SARSGGYT
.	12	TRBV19	ASSPDRQNYGYT
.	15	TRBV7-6	ASSLNLAGPRGGKLF
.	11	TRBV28	ASSWGGDTEAF
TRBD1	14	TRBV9	ASSVAAGQGTYEQY
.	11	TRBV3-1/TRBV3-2	ASSHRPGSEQY
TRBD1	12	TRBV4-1	ASSPGQGGQPQH
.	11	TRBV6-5	ASTGQTNYGYT
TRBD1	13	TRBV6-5	ASSYSTTGGYGYT
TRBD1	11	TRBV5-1	ASSLEGASGYT
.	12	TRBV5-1	ASSLVGQPYEQY
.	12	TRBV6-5	ASQVQGTNSPLH
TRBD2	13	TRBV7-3	ASSLLGLAGDTQY
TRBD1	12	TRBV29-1	SAGQGALSGELF
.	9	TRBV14	APRQNEKLF
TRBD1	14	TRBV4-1	ASSPGGWAPNQPQH
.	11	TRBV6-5	ASRDTLKHGYT
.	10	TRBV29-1	SALVPGGEQY
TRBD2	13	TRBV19	ASSSPAGGRGEQY
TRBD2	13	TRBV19	ASSPSGSGTDTQY
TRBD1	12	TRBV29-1	SVAGQGGGNTIY
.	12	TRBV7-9	ASSTTTANTEAF
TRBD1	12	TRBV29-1	SVEAGTASSEAF